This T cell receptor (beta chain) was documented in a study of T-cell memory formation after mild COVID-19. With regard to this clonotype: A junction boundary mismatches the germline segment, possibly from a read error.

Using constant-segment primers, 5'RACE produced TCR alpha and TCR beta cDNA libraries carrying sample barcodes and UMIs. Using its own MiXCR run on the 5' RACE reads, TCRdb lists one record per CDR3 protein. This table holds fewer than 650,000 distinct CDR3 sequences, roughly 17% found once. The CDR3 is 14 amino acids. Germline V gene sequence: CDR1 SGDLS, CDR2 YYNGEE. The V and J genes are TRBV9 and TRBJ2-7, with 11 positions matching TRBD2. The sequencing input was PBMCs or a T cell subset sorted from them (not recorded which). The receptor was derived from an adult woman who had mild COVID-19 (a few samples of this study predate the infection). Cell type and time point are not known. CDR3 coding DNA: TGTGCCAGCAGTGTAGCGGGAGGGCACTACGAGCAGTACTTC. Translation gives CASSVAGGHYEQYF.